This entry features one T cell receptor (beta chain) sequence. This clone's antigen is unknown. Nothing much larger sits one base from this clone, and base qualities are not available. This sample was included in a study of blood T cells in healthy people across ages (dated by TCRdb to about 2015). Looking at the study overall: In model experiments, template switching captured roughly one uniquely barcoded TCR beta cDNA molecule for every two T cells. Using the same blood draw, the study looked at two additional independent replicas of 1 million unique cDNA reads for two donors, one aged 18 to 29 and the other aged 80 or older. The donors were divided into four age groups: young (average roughly 15 years), middle-aged (over 35), aged (around 67) and long-lived (around 80). The study measured age-related changes in TCR beta repertoire diversity using deep sequencing normalized with unique cDNA molecular identifiers.

The approximately 41 donors, aged roughly 6 to 95 years, were systemically healthy Caucasian individuals from Russia. Roughly 9 milliliters of peripheral blood were drawn from each donor into EDTA-treated Vacutainer tubes. Ficoll-Paque density-gradient centrifugation was used to isolate PBMCs, with at least 7 million per sample. Total RNA, at least 6 micrograms per sample, was extracted from PBMCs with Trizol reagent. Naive CD45RAhigh/CD27high T cell percentages were measured by flow cytometry on a PBMC aliquot from every donor. Library preparation employed 5' RACE. This sample was sequenced with an Illumina HiSeq 2500. The second PCR ran for roughly 7 to 12 cycles and used a J-beta primer mix along with a sample-barcoded 5' primer. A template-switch 5' adaptor carrying 12 random nucleotides introduced a unique molecular identifier onto each TCR beta cDNA molecule. At least 2.5 million CDR3-containing paired-end reads were obtained from each sample. First-strand cDNA synthesis was performed from all RNA using the Mint cDNA synthesis kit, with priming by a TRBC-specific oligonucleotide. All cDNA was treated with uracil-DNA glycosylase and then went through a first 18-cycle PCR with the universal primers M1SS and BC2_uni_R. The source study handled its data this way. For normalization, 1 million high-quality reads were randomly selected from each sample, with every read carrying a distinct molecular identifier. Instead of being binned into consensus sequences, reads that shared molecular identifiers were thrown out. MiTCR, set to a Q25 quality threshold and the strictest error-elimination algorithm, was used for CDR3 identification, clonotype clustering and error correction. A nonparametric unseen species model with Euler transformation was used to estimate lower-bound total TCR beta diversity. TCRdb trimmed the raw reads at Q25, called clones with MiXCR and kept productive beta chains. Each entry merges the rows of one CDR3 protein and shows their most common DNA and genes. TCRdb, rather than the study authors, made the V and J calls. For this sample the table gives around 800,000 distinct CDR3 sequences, of which 25% to 30% were detected only once. In total, the top ten clones hold roughly 3.1% of the sample.

What the work shows at the level of the full study, not this receptor alone: Estimates of total diversity based on one million sequenced T cells were regarded as lower bounds and as underestimates. Since profiling was done on bulk unsorted PBMCs, naive and antigen-experienced compartments could not be conclusively compared. Donor CMV infection status was unknown, potentially confounding age-related changes in expanded clonotypes. Observed TCR beta diversity per million T cells fell roughly linearly with age, and a significant reduction was already apparent by age around 39. A strong correlation was found between observed TCR beta diversity and the percentage of naive T cells measured by flow cytometry. Compared with the aged group, the long-lived group had more naive CD4+ T cells, fewer expanded clones and increased TCR diversity, a pattern suggesting age selection.

Sequences MNHEY (CDR1) and SVGAGI (CDR2) are obtained from the germline V gene. The junction shows trimming of 2 bases on V and 5 bases on J, and the gene matches do not reach 3 bases of it. The CDR3 spans 13 residues, from the cysteine through the phenylalanine. Just CDR3 DNA is preserved here, 39 bases in frame from base 1. In addition, the sample was reused for a study of T cells of mothers and their children. From the second report: Nine systemically healthy Caucasian individuals served as donors, namely three mothers together with their six children. cDNA synthesis used all of the extracted RNA, with roughly 1.5 ug of RNA in each 15 ul reaction. In the second PCR, the M1S primer introduced both the sample barcodes and 2-4 random nucleotides. Over 8 million TCR beta CDR3 reads came from each mother, compared with a few million reads from each child. TCR recombination output is similarly shaped by thymic selection in related and unrelated pairs, with a minor effect exerted by inherited differences. Related mother-child pairs always showed normalized repertoire overlap that was slightly higher than in unrelated mother-child pairs, though the difference was never significant. With a sensitivity of 90 to 100 clones per million clonotypes, no persistent microchimeric T cell clones were detected. To look for features that set related mother-child pairs apart from unrelated individuals, the researchers ran deep NGS to compare the TCR beta repertoires of mothers and children. The mean age was around 42 +/- 4 years for the mothers and approximately 11 +/- 4 years for the children. After adapters were ligated using NEBNext reagents, the libraries underwent 100+100 nt paired-end sequencing on an Illumina HiSeq 2000. Mother and child libraries were prepared a month apart and sequenced in separate runs to prevent cross-contamination. Between about 500,000 and 2,300,000 distinct TCR beta clonotypes were identified per donor. Naive TCR beta clonotypes were estimated from low-frequency clonotypes matched to each donor's FACS-determined naive share, without sorting.

This sequence originates from a boy aged 5-17 years in good health. The sequenced material came from blood. This chain is built from TRBV6-5 and TRBJ2-7; 7 middle bases align to TRBD2. CDR3 sequence: CASSYREGHEQYF. DNA sequence: TGTGCCAGCAGTTACAGGGAGGGCCACGAGCAGTACTTC.